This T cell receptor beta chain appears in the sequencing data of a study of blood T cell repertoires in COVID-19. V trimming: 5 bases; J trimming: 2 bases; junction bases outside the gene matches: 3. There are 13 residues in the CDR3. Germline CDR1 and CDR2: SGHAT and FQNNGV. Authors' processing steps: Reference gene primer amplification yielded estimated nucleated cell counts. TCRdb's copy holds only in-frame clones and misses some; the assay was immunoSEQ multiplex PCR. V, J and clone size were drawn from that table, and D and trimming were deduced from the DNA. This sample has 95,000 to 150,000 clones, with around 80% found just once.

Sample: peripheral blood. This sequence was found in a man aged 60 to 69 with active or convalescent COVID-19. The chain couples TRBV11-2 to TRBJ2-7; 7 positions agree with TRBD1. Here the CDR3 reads CASSIGQAYEQYF. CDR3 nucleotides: TGTGCCAGCAGCATCGGACAGGCCTACGAGCAGTACTTC.